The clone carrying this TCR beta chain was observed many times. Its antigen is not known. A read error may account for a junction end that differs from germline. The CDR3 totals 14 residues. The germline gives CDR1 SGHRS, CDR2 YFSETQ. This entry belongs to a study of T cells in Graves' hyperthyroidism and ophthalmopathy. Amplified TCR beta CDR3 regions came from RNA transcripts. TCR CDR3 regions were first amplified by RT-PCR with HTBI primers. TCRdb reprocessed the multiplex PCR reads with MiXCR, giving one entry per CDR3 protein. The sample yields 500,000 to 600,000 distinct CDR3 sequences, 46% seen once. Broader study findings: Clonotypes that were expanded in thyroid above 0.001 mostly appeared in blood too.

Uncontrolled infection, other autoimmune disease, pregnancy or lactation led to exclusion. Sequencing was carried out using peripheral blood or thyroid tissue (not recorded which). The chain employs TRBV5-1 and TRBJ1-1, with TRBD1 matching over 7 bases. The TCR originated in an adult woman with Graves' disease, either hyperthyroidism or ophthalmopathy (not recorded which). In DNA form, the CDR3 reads TGCGCCAGCAGCTTAGAGGGGGCCGGCACTGAAGTTTTCTTT. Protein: CASSLEGAGTEVFF.